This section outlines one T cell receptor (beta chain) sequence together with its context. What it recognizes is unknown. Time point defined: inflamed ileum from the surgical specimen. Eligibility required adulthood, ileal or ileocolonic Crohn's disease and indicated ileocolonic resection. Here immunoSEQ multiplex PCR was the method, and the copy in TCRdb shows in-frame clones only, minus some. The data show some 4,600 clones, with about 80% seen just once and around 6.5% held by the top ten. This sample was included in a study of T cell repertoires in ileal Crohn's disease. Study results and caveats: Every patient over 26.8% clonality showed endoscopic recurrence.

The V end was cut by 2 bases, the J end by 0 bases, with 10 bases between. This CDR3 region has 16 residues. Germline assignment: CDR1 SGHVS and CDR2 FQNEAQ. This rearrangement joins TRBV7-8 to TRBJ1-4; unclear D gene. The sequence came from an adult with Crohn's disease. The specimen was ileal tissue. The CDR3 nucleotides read TGTGCCAGCAGCTTAAGAGGGTCTGCAACTAATGAAAAACTGTTTTTT. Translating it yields CASSLRGSATNEKLFF.